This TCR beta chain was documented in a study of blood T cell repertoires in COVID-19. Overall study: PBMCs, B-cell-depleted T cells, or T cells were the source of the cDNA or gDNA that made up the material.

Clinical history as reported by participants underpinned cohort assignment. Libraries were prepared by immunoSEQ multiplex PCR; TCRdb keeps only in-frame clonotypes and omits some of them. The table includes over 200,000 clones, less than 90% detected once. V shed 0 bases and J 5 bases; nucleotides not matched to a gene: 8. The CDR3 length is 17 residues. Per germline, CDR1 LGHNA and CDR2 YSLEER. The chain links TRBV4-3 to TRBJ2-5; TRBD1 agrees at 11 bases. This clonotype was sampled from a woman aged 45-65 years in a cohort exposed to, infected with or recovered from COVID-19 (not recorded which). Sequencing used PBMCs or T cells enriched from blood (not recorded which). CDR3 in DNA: TGCGCCAGCAGCCAAGATCCTGGGACAGGGGGTCCCGAGACCCAGTACTTC. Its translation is CASSQDPGTGGPETQYF.